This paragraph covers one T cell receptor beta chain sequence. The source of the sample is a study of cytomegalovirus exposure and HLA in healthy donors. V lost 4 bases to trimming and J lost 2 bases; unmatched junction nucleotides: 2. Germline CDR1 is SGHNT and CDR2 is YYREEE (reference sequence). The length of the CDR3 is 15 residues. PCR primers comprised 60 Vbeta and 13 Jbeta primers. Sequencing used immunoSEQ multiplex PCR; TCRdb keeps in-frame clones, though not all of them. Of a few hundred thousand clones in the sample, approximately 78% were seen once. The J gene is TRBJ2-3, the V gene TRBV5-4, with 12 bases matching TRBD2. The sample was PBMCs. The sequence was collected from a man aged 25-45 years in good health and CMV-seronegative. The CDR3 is CASSLAGGLTDTQYF. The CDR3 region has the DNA TGTGCCAGCAGCCTAGCGGGGGGGCTCACAGATACGCAGTATTTT.